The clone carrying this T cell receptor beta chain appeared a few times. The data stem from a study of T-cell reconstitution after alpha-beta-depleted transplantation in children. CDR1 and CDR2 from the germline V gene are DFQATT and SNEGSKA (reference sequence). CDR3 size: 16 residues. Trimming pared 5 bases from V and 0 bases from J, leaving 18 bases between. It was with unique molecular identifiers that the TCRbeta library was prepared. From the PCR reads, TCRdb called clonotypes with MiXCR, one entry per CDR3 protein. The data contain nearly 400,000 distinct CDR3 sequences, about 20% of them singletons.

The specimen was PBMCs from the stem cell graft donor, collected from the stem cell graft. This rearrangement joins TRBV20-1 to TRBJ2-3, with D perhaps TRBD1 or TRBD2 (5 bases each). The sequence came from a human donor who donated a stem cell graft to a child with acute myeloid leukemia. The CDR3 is CSALTPGAQSTDTQYF. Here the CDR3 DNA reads TGCAGTGCTCTCACCCCCGGGGCCCAAAGCACAGATACGCAGTATTTT.